The 20 T cell receptor beta chains reported below all come from one sample, sequenced in a study of cytomegalovirus exposure and HLA in healthy donors. Primers included in the PCR were 60 Vbeta and 13 Jbeta primers. Profiled with immunoSEQ multiplex PCR; TCRdb holds only in-frame clones, not every one. The profile shows about 94,000 clones, approximately 80% of them singletons. Sequences were obtained from PBMCs. Receptors originate from an older woman in good health and CMV-seronegative.

This clone was counted only a few times. The V call is TRBV7-9, the J call TRBJ1-1, with a tentative D call TRBD1 (5 bases). Germline assignment: CDR1 SEHNR and CDR2 FQNEAQ (reference sequence). The CDR3 is 15 amino acids. V lost 2 bases and J lost 5, with 15 bases in between. The CDR3 DNA follows: TGTGCCAGCAGCTTAAGTAAGGGGCGGGGAACTGAAGCTTTCTTT. It is translated as CASSLSKGRGTEAFF.

The V call is TRBV7-9, the J call TRBJ2-1; D unresolved. Germline-derived CDR1 and CDR2 are SEHNR and FQNEAQ (reference sequence). The germline V and J ends were trimmed by 4 bases and 8 bases, with 9 bases remaining between them. The CDR3 covers 12 residues. The CDR3 nucleotides are TGTGCCAGCAGCTCAGCGTTAGATGAGCAGTTCTTC. This codes for CASSSALDEQFF.

This clone has only one observation. V gene TRBV6-6 combines with J gene TRBJ1-5, with 11 nucleotides matching TRBD1. Germline lookup yields CDR1 MNHNY and CDR2 SVGAGI (reference sequence). The junction had 3 bases not matched to a gene; V was cut back by 6 bases and J by 5 bases. There are 14 residues in the CDR3. The CDR3 loop is CASRLGQGDQPQHF. CDR3 coding DNA: TGTGCCAGCAGACTGGGACAGGGGGATCAGCCCCAGCATTTT.

The chain recombines TRBV19 with TRBJ1-5; unclear D gene. The CDR3 spans 13 residues. The germline V and J ends were trimmed by 3 bases and 4 bases, with 7 bases remaining between them. Germline values: CDR1 LNHDA, CDR2 SQIVND (reference sequence). CDR3 residues: CASSIRKNQPQHF. The CDR3 region has the DNA TGTGCCAGTAGTATCAGAAAAAATCAGCCCCAGCATTTT.

For this clone: At one end the junction does not follow the germline gene, possibly because of a read error. J is TRBJ2-3 and V is TRBV30; tentative D call: TRBD1 (6 bases). The germline gives CDR1 GTSNPN, CDR2 SVGIG (reference sequence). The CDR3 sequence is 11 residues long. Here the CDR3 reads CAWSVLDSPIF. The CDR3 bases are TGTGCCTGGAGTGTACTGGACAGTCCCATTTTT.

This clone occurred a few times. V usage is TRBV5-6 and J usage is TRBJ2-1; a possible D gene is TRBD2 (6 bases). Between the trimmed V and J ends, which lost 4 bases and 4 bases, there was a span of 21 bases. CDR3 length: 17 residues. Germline loops: CDR1 SGHDT, CDR2 YYEEEE. The CDR3 here is CASSPWAGGVEYNEQFF. CDR3 DNA sequence: TGTGCCAGCAGCCCTTGGGCCGGGGGTGTGGAGTACAATGAGCAGTTCTTC.

CDR3 protein: CSVGGGGNQPQHF. The CDR3 bases are TGCAGCGTTGGAGGAGGGGGCAATCAGCCCCAGCATTTT. V and J are TRBV29-1 and TRBJ1-5; a possible D gene is TRBD1 (5 bases). Germline V CDR1 and CDR2: SQVTM, ANQGSEA. Trimming took off 4 bases at V and 2 bases at J, with 9 bases between the two ends. The CDR3 is 13 amino acids.

The chain uses TRBV28 and TRBJ2-7; 8 bases fit TRBD1. The J segment lost 7 bases and the V segment lost 6 bases, leaving 8 bases of the junction unmatched. This CDR3 is built from 13 residues. Germline CDR1 reads MDHEN; CDR2 reads SYDVKM. DNA for the CDR3: TGTGCCAGCAGCAAGGACAGGGCTTGGGAGCAGTACTTC. Its protein is CASSKDRAWEQYF. Together with reference TRBV28 and TRBJ2-7, the CDR3 gives the full variable domain: DVKVTQSSRYLVKRTGEKVFLECVQDMDHENMFWYRQDPGLGLRLIYFSYDVKMKEKGDIPEGYSVSREKKERFSLILESASTNQTSMYLCASSKDRAWEQYFGPGTRLTVT.

The chain employs TRBV27 and TRBJ2-1; 11 positions match TRBD2. The CDR3 length is 16 residues. Trimming at V came to 3 bases and at J to 8 bases, leaving 9 bases not matched to a gene. Germline lookup yields CDR1 MNHEY and CDR2 SMNVEV (reference sequence). The DNA for the CDR3 is TGTGCCAGCAGTTTTGTGGGTAGCGGGGGGGCGGATGAGCAGTTCTTC. This sequence encodes CASSFVGSGGADEQFF.

This chain joins TRBV6-5 and TRBJ1-1; D uncertain. Per germline, CDR1 MNHEY and CDR2 SVGAGI. Deletions cut 1 base from V and 1 base from J, with 4 bases between. The CDR3 loop spans 13 amino acids. For the CDR3, the DNA is TGTGCCAGCAGTTACTTACAGAACACTGAAGCTTTCTTT. Protein: CASSYLQNTEAFF.

V usage is TRBV4-3 and J usage is TRBJ2-5; TRBD2 matches at 10 bases. Trimming cost V 4 bases and J 1 base; bases outside gene matches: 6. This CDR3 is built from 16 residues. Per the germline V gene, CDR1 is LGHNA and CDR2 is YSLEER. CDR3 in DNA: TGCGCCAGCAGCCTACTGAGGACTAGCGGCCAAGAGACCCAGTACTTC. It encodes CASSLLRTSGQETQYF.

The chain couples TRBV28 to TRBJ2-3; D is perhaps TRBD2 (5 bases). Trimming took 3 bases from V and 7 from J, leaving 11 bases between them. This CDR3 has 13 residues. Germline CDR1 MDHEN, CDR2 SYDVKM. CDR3 protein: CASSFYGENTQYF. CDR3 DNA: TGTGCCAGCAGTTTCTACGGGGAAAATACGCAGTATTTT.

The chain uses TRBV9 and TRBJ2-1, with TRBD2 matching over 13 bases. V dropped 2 bases and J dropped 6; count of bases not matched to a gene: 11. The CDR3 covers 18 residues. Germline V lookup: CDR1 SGDLS, CDR2 YYNGEE. In DNA form, the CDR3 reads TGTGCCAGCAGCGTCGGACTAGCGGGAGATCTTAGCGGCAATGAGCAGTTCTTC. Its protein is CASSVGLAGDLSGNEQFF.

This sequence joins TRBV5-8 and TRBJ1-1; D remains ambiguous. The germline CDR1 and CDR2 sequences are SGHTS and YDEGEE. Trimming took 0 bases from V and 7 from J, leaving 13 bases between them. CDR3 length: 14 amino acids. In nucleotides, the CDR3 is TGTGCCAGCAGCTTGGAGTGGGCGGGTTTTGAAGCTTTCTTT. Protein sequence: CASSLEWAGFEAFF.

The chain recombines TRBV2 with TRBJ1-6, with D perhaps matching TRBD1 (6 bases). The CDR3 is made up of 16 amino acids. V was trimmed by 2 bases and J by 5 bases, leaving 13 bases between them. Germline V gene lookup returns CDR1 SNHLY and CDR2 FYNNEI. The CDR3 sequence: CASSEWGPRNNSPLHF. The CDR3 bases are TGTGCCAGCAGTGAATGGGGGCCACGCAATAATTCACCCCTCCACTTT. Variable domain in full (rest from reference TRBV2 and TRBJ1-6): EPEVTQTPSHQVTQMGQEVILRCVPISNHLYFYWYRQILGQKVEFLVSFYNNEISEKSEIFDDQFSVERPDGSNFTLKIRSTKLEDSAMYFCASSEWGPRNNSPLHFGNGTRLTVT.

The rearrangement links TRBV2 to TRBJ2-3, with 11 positions matching TRBD2. From germline, CDR1 is SNHLY and CDR2 FYNNEI. Trimming at V came to 10 bases and at J to 6 bases, leaving 15 bases not matched to a gene. This CDR3 is 16 amino acids long. The CDR3 reads CATTSGGPSRGDTQYF. The CDR3 DNA reads as TGTGCCACTACTAGCGGGGGCCCGAGTCGGGGGGATACGCAGTATTTT.

The chain recombines TRBV6-5 with TRBJ2-7; 8 bases map to TRBD1. The ends lost 0 bases at V and 3 bases at J; junction bases unmatched: 4. This CDR3 has 15 residues. Germline lookup yields CDR1 MNHEY and CDR2 SVGAGI. CDR3 loop: CASSYSGTGNYEQYF. CDR3 coding DNA: TGTGCCAGCAGTTACTCCGGGACAGGAAACTACGAGCAGTACTTC.

The J gene is TRBJ2-7, the V gene TRBV6-5, with TRBD1 matching over 8 bases. The CDR3 spans 13 residues. Losses at the gene ends were 8 bases for V and 5 bases for J; bases not matched to a gene: 8. Germline-derived CDR1 and CDR2 are MNHEY and SVGAGI. DNA for the CDR3: TGTGCCAGCCATAGGACAGGGAAGGACGAGCAGTACTTC. This encodes CASHRTGKDEQYF.

The chain combines TRBV5-1 with TRBJ2-3; no clear D. Germline V gene lookup returns CDR1 SGHRS and CDR2 YFSETQ. This CDR3 spans 16 amino acids. V was trimmed by 0 bases and J by 4 bases, leaving 15 bases between them. The CDR3 loop reads CASSLEEPRRPDTQYF. CDR3 nucleotides: TGCGCCAGCAGCTTGGAAGAGCCCCGGAGACCAGATACGCAGTATTTT.

J is TRBJ1-6 and V is TRBV19; 9 positions agree with TRBD1. The germline V gene has CDR1 LNHDA and CDR2 SQIVND (reference sequence). V dropped 5 bases and J dropped 10; count of bases not matched to a gene: 9. This CDR3 is built from 15 residues. CDR3 residues: CASSPGDRDESPLHF. DNA of the CDR3: TGTGCCAGTAGTCCCGGGGACAGGGACGAATCACCCCTCCACTTT.